This entry features one T cell receptor (beta chain) sequence. This specimen comes from a study of OX40 agonist ivuxolimab in advanced cancers. Generated by immunoSEQ multiplex PCR, the TCRdb table keeps only in-frame clones and is missing some. Of tens of thousands of clones detected, 86% appear once; the ten largest clones hold approximately 1.1%. The TCR sequence derives from an adult with an advanced solid tumor such as melanoma, head and neck, liver or kidney cancer. The sample consisted of CD4+ or CD8+ T cells sorted from blood, taken in a trial of the OX40 agonist ivuxolimab.

CDR3 bases: TGTGCCAGCAGTGAAGTCAGAACTACCGGGGTTTTAGATACGCAGTATTTT. It translates to CASSEVRTTGVLDTQYF. The chain recombines TRBV25-1 with TRBJ2-3, with TRBD2 as a possible D gene (5 bases). V dropped 2 bases and J dropped 5 bases, with 20 bases sitting between them. Germline V gene data show CDR1 as MGHDK and CDR2 as SYGVNS. The CDR3 spans 17 residues.